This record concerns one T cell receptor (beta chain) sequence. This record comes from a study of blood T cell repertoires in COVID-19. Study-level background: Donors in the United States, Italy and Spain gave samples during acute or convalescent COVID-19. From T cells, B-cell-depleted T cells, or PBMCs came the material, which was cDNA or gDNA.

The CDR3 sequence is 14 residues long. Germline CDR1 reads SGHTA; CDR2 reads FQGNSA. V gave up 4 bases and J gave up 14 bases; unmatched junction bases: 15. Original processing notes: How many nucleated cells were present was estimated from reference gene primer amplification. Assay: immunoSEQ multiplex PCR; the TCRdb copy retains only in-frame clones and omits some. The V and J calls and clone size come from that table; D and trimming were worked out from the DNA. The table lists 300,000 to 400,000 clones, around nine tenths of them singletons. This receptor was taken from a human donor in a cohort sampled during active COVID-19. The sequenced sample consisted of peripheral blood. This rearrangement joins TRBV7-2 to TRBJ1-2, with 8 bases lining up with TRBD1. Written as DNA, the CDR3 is TGTGCCAGCAGCTCCCGGGACAGGCTCAATGGGGGGACCTTC. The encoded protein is CASSSRDRLNGGTF.